Listed below are T cell receptor beta chains from one sample, sequenced in a study of T cell responses to AZD1222 COVID-19 vaccine. Produced via immunoSEQ multiplex PCR; TCRdb's table is partial and in-frame only. This table holds 83,000 or so clones, less than 95% found once. Source: peripheral blood, taken 28 days after the second AZD1222 dose. Receptors were obtained from an adult who received the AZD1222 COVID-19 vaccine. Each CDR3 is given with its conserved first and last residue. Fields, in order: V gene, D gene, J gene, clone size, CDR3 DNA, CDR3 protein. A D gene is named only where the DNA matches it firmly. Clone size is stated in some rows and not others, as once, few, many or a class when expanded.

v_call: TRBV10-3
d_call: TRBD1
j_call: TRBJ1-5
clone_size: -
cdr3_nt: TGTGCCATCAGTGACCAGGGACAGGGGGTTCAGCCCCAGCATTTT
cdr3_aa: CAISDQGQGVQPQHF

v_call: TRBV15
d_call: TRBD2
j_call: TRBJ2-1
clone_size: -
cdr3_nt: TGTGCCACCAGCAGAGCTAGCGGCTCCTACAATGAGCAGTTCTTC
cdr3_aa: CATSRASGSYNEQFF

v_call: TRBV7-9
d_call: -
j_call: TRBJ1-4
clone_size: -
cdr3_nt: TGTGCCAGCAGTAACTCCTACAGGGATAGTAATGAAAAACTGTTTTTT
cdr3_aa: CASSNSYRDSNEKLFF

v_call: TRBV11-2
d_call: TRBD2
j_call: TRBJ2-1
clone_size: -
cdr3_nt: TGTGCCAGCAGCTCGACTAGCGGGGCTTACAATGAGCAGTTCTTC
cdr3_aa: CASSSTSGAYNEQFF

v_call: TRBV11-3
d_call: TRBD1
j_call: TRBJ2-1
clone_size: -
cdr3_nt: TGTGCCAGCAGCGCGAGGACAGGGGGTGGCAATGAGCAGTTCTTC
cdr3_aa: CASSARTGGGNEQFF

v_call: TRBV14
d_call: -
j_call: TRBJ2-7
clone_size: -
cdr3_nt: TGTGCCAGCAGCCAAGATGGGGCAGCATCCTACGAGCAGTACTTC
cdr3_aa: CASSQDGAASYEQYF

v_call: TRBV27
d_call: TRBD2
j_call: TRBJ2-3
clone_size: -
cdr3_nt: TGTGCCAGCAGTTTCCTAGCGGGAGACCGTACAGATACGCAGTATTTT
cdr3_aa: CASSFLAGDRTDTQYF

v_call: TRBV27
d_call: -
j_call: TRBJ1-5
clone_size: once
cdr3_nt: TGTGCCAGCAGCCCCCGGGCCCCTAATCAGCCCCAGCATTTT
cdr3_aa: CASSPRAPNQPQHF

v_call: TRBV30
d_call: -
j_call: TRBJ2-1
clone_size: -
cdr3_nt: TGTGCCTTAGTGTACGGAGGGGGCGATGAGCAGTTCTTC
cdr3_aa: CALVYGGGDEQFF

v_call: TRBV9
d_call: TRBD1
j_call: TRBJ1-4
clone_size: -
cdr3_nt: TGTGCCAGCAGCGCGGGGACAGGGCTTTATGAAAAACTGTTTTTT
cdr3_aa: CASSAGTGLYEKLFF

v_call: TRBV7-3
d_call: -
j_call: TRBJ2-2
clone_size: -
cdr3_nt: TGTGCCAGCAGCCGAGCAGCAACTTCGAACACCGGGGAGCTGTTTTTT
cdr3_aa: CASSRAATSNTGELFF

v_call: TRBV7-3
d_call: -
j_call: TRBJ2-3
clone_size: -
cdr3_nt: TGTGCCAGCAGCTTAGGCGGCACAGATACGCAGTATTTT
cdr3_aa: CASSLGGTDTQYF

v_call: TRBV24-1
d_call: TRBD2
j_call: TRBJ2-3
clone_size: -
cdr3_nt: TGTGCCACCAGTGGCACCGGGACTAGCGGGAGGGCGAGGACAGATACGCAGTATTTT
cdr3_aa: CATSGTGTSGRARTDTQYF

v_call: TRBV11-2
d_call: -
j_call: TRBJ2-5
clone_size: -
cdr3_nt: TGTGCCAGCAGCTTGGGCCGACAGATGTGGGAGACCCAGTACTTC
cdr3_aa: CASSLGRQMWETQYF

v_call: TRBV2
d_call: -
j_call: TRBJ1-5
clone_size: -
cdr3_nt: TGTGCCAGCAGTGACGTAAATAGCAATCAGCCCCAGCATTTT
cdr3_aa: CASSDVNSNQPQHF

v_call: TRBV6-6
d_call: -
j_call: TRBJ2-1
clone_size: -
cdr3_nt: TGTGCCAGCAGTTACGATGCGGGCTCCTACAATGAGCAGTTCTTC
cdr3_aa: CASSYDAGSYNEQFF

v_call: TRBV7-2
d_call: -
j_call: TRBJ1-5
clone_size: -
cdr3_nt: TGTGCCAGCAGCTTAACCAGGGGCGGCAATCAGCCCCAGCATTTT
cdr3_aa: CASSLTRGGNQPQHF

v_call: TRBV2
d_call: -
j_call: TRBJ1-2
clone_size: -
cdr3_nt: TGTGCCAGCATGGGACGAGGGGCGCAGGATGGCTACACCTTC
cdr3_aa: CASMGRGAQDGYTF

v_call: TRBV5-1
d_call: TRBD1
j_call: TRBJ1-5
clone_size: once
cdr3_nt: TGCGCCAGCAGCATAGGGACAGGGCAATCCAATCAGCCCCAGCATTTT
cdr3_aa: CASSIGTGQSNQPQHF

v_call: TRBV18
d_call: -
j_call: TRBJ1-5
clone_size: -
cdr3_nt: TGTGCCAGCTCCACACGGGGGCCCAATCAGCCCCAGCATTTT
cdr3_aa: CASSTRGPNQPQHF

v_call: TRBV25-1
d_call: TRBD2
j_call: TRBJ2-5
clone_size: once
cdr3_nt: TGTGCCAGCAGTGAACGGCCACGTGCGGGACTAGCGGGAGAGACCCAGTACTTC
cdr3_aa: CASSERPRAGLAGETQYF

v_call: TRBV4-3
d_call: -
j_call: TRBJ1-6
clone_size: -
cdr3_nt: TGCGCCAGCAGCCAAGATCGGGCAAAAGGGACACCCCTCCACTTT
cdr3_aa: CASSQDRAKGTPLHF

v_call: TRBV6-1
d_call: -
j_call: TRBJ2-1
clone_size: -
cdr3_nt: TGTGCCAGCACCCACGGGTGGGAGGAAGACAATGAGCAGTTCTTC
cdr3_aa: CASTHGWEEDNEQFF

v_call: TRBV27
d_call: -
j_call: TRBJ1-6
clone_size: -
cdr3_nt: TGTGCCAGCAGTCCCATCCTGATGAGCTCCTATAATTCACCCCTCCACTTT
cdr3_aa: CASSPILMSSYNSPLHF

v_call: TRBV6-5
d_call: TRBD2
j_call: TRBJ2-1
clone_size: -
cdr3_nt: TGTGCCAGCAGTTCCCGACTAGCGGGCTCACACGATGAGCAGTTCTTC
cdr3_aa: CASSSRLAGSHDEQFF

v_call: TRBV4-3
d_call: -
j_call: TRBJ2-1
clone_size: -
cdr3_nt: TGCGCCAGCAGCCCAATAACTAGGGTTCTCAATGAGCAGTTCTTC
cdr3_aa: CASSPITRVLNEQFF

v_call: TRBV6-5
d_call: -
j_call: TRBJ1-1
clone_size: once
cdr3_nt: TGTGCCAGCAGTTACCCAAGACAGACTGAAGCTTTCTTT
cdr3_aa: CASSYPRQTEAFF

v_call: TRBV28
d_call: -
j_call: TRBJ2-3
clone_size: -
cdr3_nt: TGTGCCAGCAGTTGGGGAATAGCTTCCCTCACAGATACGCAGTATTTT
cdr3_aa: CASSWGIASLTDTQYF

v_call: TRBV4-1
d_call: TRBD1
j_call: TRBJ1-4
clone_size: once
cdr3_nt: TGCGCCAGCAGCCGCCCCGGGAGGGACAGGAGGAACGAAAAACTGTTTTTT
cdr3_aa: CASSRPGRDRRNEKLFF

v_call: TRBV9
d_call: -
j_call: TRBJ1-1
clone_size: -
cdr3_nt: TGTGCCAGCAGCGTAACAGACATGAACACTGAAGCTTTCTTT
cdr3_aa: CASSVTDMNTEAFF

v_call: TRBV11-2
d_call: TRBD2
j_call: TRBJ2-7
clone_size: -
cdr3_nt: TGTGCCAGCAGTATGGGGTTGGGACTAGCGGGAGATTTGTCCTACGAGCAGTACTTC
cdr3_aa: CASSMGLGLAGDLSYEQYF

v_call: TRBV6-6
d_call: TRBD2
j_call: TRBJ2-7
clone_size: -
cdr3_nt: TGTGCCAGCAATCCGGGACAGGGGACTAGCGGGAACGAGCAGTACTTC
cdr3_aa: CASNPGQGTSGNEQYF

v_call: TRBV19
d_call: TRBD1
j_call: TRBJ2-7
clone_size: -
cdr3_nt: TGTGCCAGTAGTACCGGGACAGGGATGTCTTACGAGCAGTACTTC
cdr3_aa: CASSTGTGMSYEQYF

v_call: TRBV7-2
d_call: -
j_call: TRBJ2-7
clone_size: -
cdr3_nt: TGTGCCAGCAGCTTAGCGGGACTCCACTACGAGCAGTACTTC
cdr3_aa: CASSLAGLHYEQYF

v_call: TRBV10-3
d_call: -
j_call: TRBJ1-2
clone_size: -
cdr3_nt: TGTGCCATCAGTGACCCGGGCTATGGCTACACCTTC
cdr3_aa: CAISDPGYGYTF

v_call: TRBV9
d_call: -
j_call: TRBJ1-4
clone_size: -
cdr3_nt: TGTGCCAGCAGCGTTGGAAGTTCGGGGGGCGAAAAACTGTTTTTT
cdr3_aa: CASSVGSSGGEKLFF

v_call: TRBV5-1
d_call: TRBD2
j_call: TRBJ2-1
clone_size: once
cdr3_nt: TGCGCCAGCAGCTTGGAGTCTAGCGGGAGGAATGAGCAGTTCTTC
cdr3_aa: CASSLESSGRNEQFF

v_call: TRBV28
d_call: TRBD1
j_call: TRBJ2-7
clone_size: -
cdr3_nt: TGTGCCAGCAGTCCTACCGCGACAGGGCGTCACTACGAGCAGTACTTC
cdr3_aa: CASSPTATGRHYEQYF

v_call: TRBV29-1
d_call: -
j_call: TRBJ1-1
clone_size: -
cdr3_nt: TGCAGCGTTGACCCCTCACTGTCGACTGAAGCTTTCTTT
cdr3_aa: CSVDPSLSTEAFF

v_call: TRBV19
d_call: TRBD1
j_call: TRBJ1-1
clone_size: -
cdr3_nt: TGTGCCAGTGCCGGGGGACAGGGGAGGAACACTGAAGCTTTCTTT
cdr3_aa: CASAGGQGRNTEAFF

v_call: TRBV7-2
d_call: TRBD1
j_call: TRBJ2-1
clone_size: -
cdr3_nt: TGTGCCAGCAGCACACAGGGGGCGGACTACAATGAGCAGTTCTTC
cdr3_aa: CASSTQGADYNEQFF

v_call: TRBV12-5
d_call: -
j_call: TRBJ2-7
clone_size: -
cdr3_nt: TGTGCTAGTGGTTTGGGGGACTCCTACGAGCAGTACTTC
cdr3_aa: CASGLGDSYEQYF

v_call: TRBV9
d_call: -
j_call: TRBJ2-7
clone_size: once
cdr3_nt: TGTGCCAGCAGCGTAGCGGGTGGGAACTACGAGCAGTACTTC
cdr3_aa: CASSVAGGNYEQYF

v_call: TRBV7-2
d_call: TRBD2
j_call: TRBJ2-5
clone_size: -
cdr3_nt: TGTGCCAGCCTTAGGGCTAGCGGAATTCAGGAGACCCAGTACTTC
cdr3_aa: CASLRASGIQETQYF

v_call: TRBV24-1
d_call: TRBD1
j_call: TRBJ1-2
clone_size: -
cdr3_nt: TGTGCCACCAGTGAGCCGGGACAGGGGAAACGTGGCTACACCTTC
cdr3_aa: CATSEPGQGKRGYTF

v_call: TRBV5-1
d_call: TRBD2
j_call: TRBJ2-7
clone_size: -
cdr3_nt: TGCGCCAGCAGCTTGGGCTTTACTAGCGGGAGGGCCTACGAGCAGTACTTC
cdr3_aa: CASSLGFTSGRAYEQYF

v_call: TRBV7-9
d_call: -
j_call: TRBJ1-5
clone_size: -
cdr3_nt: TGTGCCAGCAGCTTACAAGGGGATCAGCCCCAGCATTTT
cdr3_aa: CASSLQGDQPQHF

v_call: TRBV4-2
d_call: -
j_call: TRBJ1-1
clone_size: -
cdr3_nt: TGTGCCAGCAGCCAGGGCCAGAACACTGAAGCTTTCTTT
cdr3_aa: CASSQGQNTEAFF

v_call: TRBV28
d_call: TRBD1
j_call: TRBJ2-7
clone_size: -
cdr3_nt: TGTGCCAGCAGTTCTCCGCTATGGACAGGGTTCCACGAGCAGTACTTC
cdr3_aa: CASSSPLWTGFHEQYF

v_call: TRBV21-1
d_call: -
j_call: TRBJ2-3
clone_size: -
cdr3_nt: TGTGCCAGCACCCTAGGCCGGCGGGAAAAGGGCACAGATACGCAGTATTTT
cdr3_aa: CASTLGRREKGTDTQYF

v_call: TRBV5-1
d_call: -
j_call: TRBJ1-6
clone_size: -
cdr3_nt: TGCGCCAGCAGCTTGGAATTGGGAGTTAGGCAGGGGACCGACTCCTATAATTCACCCCTCCACTTT
cdr3_aa: CASSLELGVRQGTDSYNSPLHF

v_call: TRBV6-5
d_call: -
j_call: TRBJ2-5
clone_size: -
cdr3_nt: TGTGCCAGCAGTTACAGGGGCGCGGAGACCCAGTACTTC
cdr3_aa: CASSYRGAETQYF

v_call: TRBV6-5
d_call: -
j_call: TRBJ1-1
clone_size: -
cdr3_nt: TGTGCCAGCAGTTACCGGGCAGAGACGAACACTGAAGCTTTCTTT
cdr3_aa: CASSYRAETNTEAFF